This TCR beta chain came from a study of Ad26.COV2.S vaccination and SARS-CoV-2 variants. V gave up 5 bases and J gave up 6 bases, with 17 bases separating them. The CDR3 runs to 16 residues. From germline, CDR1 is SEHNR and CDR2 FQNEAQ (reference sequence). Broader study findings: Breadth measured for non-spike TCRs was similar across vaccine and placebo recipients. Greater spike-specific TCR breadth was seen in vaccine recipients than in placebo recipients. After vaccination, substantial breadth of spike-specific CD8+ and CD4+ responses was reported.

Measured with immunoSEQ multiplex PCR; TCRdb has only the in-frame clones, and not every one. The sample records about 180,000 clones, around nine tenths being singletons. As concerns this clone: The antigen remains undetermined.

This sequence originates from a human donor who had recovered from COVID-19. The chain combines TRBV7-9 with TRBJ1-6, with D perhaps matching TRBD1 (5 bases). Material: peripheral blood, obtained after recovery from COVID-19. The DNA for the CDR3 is TGTGCCAGCAGCCCCCCAAGCAGGGTTGGTAATTCACCCCTCCACTTT. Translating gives CASSPPSRVGNSPLHF.